These T cell receptor beta chains were read from a single sample in a study of blood T cell repertoires in COVID-19. Assay: immunoSEQ multiplex PCR; the TCRdb copy retains only in-frame clones and omits some. The repertoire has 250,000 or so clones, roughly 90% of them found once; the top ten carry approximately 2.9%. The sample comprised PBMCs or T cells enriched from blood (not recorded which). The receptors come from a man aged 40-50 years who had been exposed to COVID-19. Both conserved end residues are part of each CDR3. D genes are given only for firm matches. Where a row states a size, it is once, few, many or the class of an expanded clone; other rows omit it.

abundance	v_gene	d_gene	j_gene	CDR3aa	CDR3nt
.	TRBV28	.	TRBJ1-1	CASSPAGGFTEAFF	TGTGCCAGCAGTCCGGCGGGGGGCTTCACTGAAGCTTTCTTT
.	TRBV11-1	TRBD1	TRBJ1-1	CASSRTGVRTTEAFF	TGTGCCAGCAGTCGGACAGGGGTAAGGACCACTGAAGCTTTCTTT
once	TRBV19	TRBD1	TRBJ2-2	CASSKDRLSQNTGELFF	TGTGCCAGTAGCAAGGACAGGTTATCACAGAACACCGGGGAGCTGTTTTTT
.	TRBV5-1	.	TRBJ2-5	CASSWSGTPGETQYF	TGCGCCAGCAGCTGGAGCGGCACCCCGGGGGAGACCCAGTACTTC
.	TRBV20-1	.	TRBJ2-2	CSASRRNKVIAGELFF	TGCAGTGCTAGTCGGAGGAATAAGGTTATCGCCGGGGAGCTGTTTTTT
.	TRBV7-2	.	TRBJ1-6	CASSLGVGGLLHF	TGTGCCAGCAGCTTAGGGGTGGGTGGACTCCTCCACTTT
.	TRBV19	TRBD1	TRBJ1-5	CASSAQDRGRDQPQHF	TGTGCCAGTAGTGCCCAAGACAGGGGGCGGGACCAGCCCCAGCATTTT
.	TRBV9	TRBD2	TRBJ2-1	CASSVGLAGDNEQFF	TGTGCCAGCAGCGTAGGGCTAGCGGGAGACAATGAGCAGTTCTTC
.	TRBV7-9	.	TRBJ2-1	CASSNDGGRLFHEQFF	TGTGCCAGCAGCAACGACGGGGGGCGCTTATTCCATGAGCAGTTCTTC
.	TRBV4-1	.	TRBJ2-3	CASSQLQGRDTQYF	TGCGCCAGCAGCCAGTTACAGGGTCGGGATACGCAGTATTTT
.	TRBV5-4	TRBD2	TRBJ2-3	CASSLVLGLAGTHNTDTQYF	TGTGCCAGCAGCTTGGTTTTAGGTCTAGCGGGAACTCATAATACAGATACGCAGTATTTT
.	TRBV27	.	TRBJ2-4	CASSQQGIRVAKNIQYF	TGTGCCAGCAGCCAACAGGGTATTCGGGTAGCCAAAAACATTCAGTACTTC
.	TRBV9	.	TRBJ2-7	CASSVHSYSEQYF	TGTGCCAGCAGCGTCCACTCATATTCGGAGCAGTACTTC
.	TRBV5-1	TRBD1	TRBJ2-7	CASSVMDRSNEQYF	TGCGCCAGCAGCGTGATGGACAGGTCTAACGAGCAGTACTTC
once	TRBV7-2	.	TRBJ1-1	CASSLAREAFF	TGTGCCAGCAGCTTAGCCAGGGAAGCTTTCTTT
once	TRBV19	.	TRBJ2-2	CASSIDVVPGELFF	TGTGCCAGTAGTATAGATGTAGTCCCCGGGGAGCTGTTTTTT
.	TRBV7-2	TRBD2	TRBJ2-7	CASSSLAGASYEQYF	TGTGCCAGCAGCTCGTTAGCGGGAGCCTCCTACGAGCAGTACTTC
.	TRBV27	TRBD1	TRBJ1-4	CASSLSSGGFEKLFF	TGTGCCAGCAGTTTATCGTCAGGGGGTTTCGAAAAACTGTTTTTT
.	TRBV6-2/TRBV6-3	.	TRBJ2-1	CASSRTVSYNEQFF	TGTGCCAGCAGTCGGACAGTCTCCTACAATGAGCAGTTCTTC
.	TRBV30	.	TRBJ1-3	CAWSVHRAGNTIYF	TGTGCCTGGAGTGTACACAGGGCTGGAAACACCATATATTTT
.	TRBV7-2	TRBD1	TRBJ2-3	CASSLADSRDRGFTDTQYF	TGTGCCAGCAGCTTAGCGGATTCGCGAGACAGGGGATTTACAGATACGCAGTATTTT
.	TRBV21-1	.	TRBJ2-5	CASSKPALETQYF	TGTGCCAGCAGCAAACCTGCACTCGAGACCCAGTACTTC
.	TRBV18	.	TRBJ1-1	CASSPPGGLNTEAFF	TGTGCCAGCTCACCACCAGGAGGTTTGAACACTGAAGCTTTCTTT
.	TRBV12-3/TRBV12-4	.	TRBJ1-1	CAILRGADTEAFF	TGTGCCATTCTTCGGGGAGCGGACACTGAAGCTTTCTTT
.	TRBV19	TRBD2	TRBJ2-3	CASRPTRTSGRNTQYF	TGTGCCAGTAGGCCGACCAGGACTAGCGGGAGAAATACGCAGTATTTT
.	TRBV7-2	.	TRBJ2-1	CASATEGLSYNEQFF	TGTGCCAGCGCCACGGAGGGCCTCTCCTACAATGAGCAGTTCTTC
.	TRBV28	TRBD1	TRBJ1-1	CASSFGQGALGAFF	TGTGCCAGCAGTTTCGGACAGGGGGCCTTGGGAGCTTTCTTT
.	TRBV27	.	TRBJ1-4	CASSFRQGREKLFF	TGTGCCAGCAGTTTCAGGCAGGGTCGGGAAAAACTGTTTTTT
.	TRBV7-9	.	TRBJ2-3	CASRYTDTQYF	TGTGCCAGCAGGTACACAGATACGCAGTATTTT
.	TRBV9	.	TRBJ1-4	CASSALQGEWEKLFF	TGTGCCAGCAGCGCTCTACAGGGAGAATGGGAAAAACTGTTTTTT
.	TRBV4-1	.	TRBJ1-4	CASSRSSRVGANEKLFF	TGCGCCAGCAGCCGTTCGTCCAGGGTTGGGGCTAATGAAAAACTGTTTTTT
.	TRBV6-6	.	TRBJ2-7	CASSYNYEQYF	TGTGCCAGCAGTTATAATTACGAGCAGTACTTC
.	TRBV7-2	.	TRBJ2-3	CASSLSRQDTQYF	TGTGCCAGCAGCTTATCACGCCAGGATACGCAGTATTTT
.	TRBV7-9	.	TRBJ1-2	CASSSDRRSNYGYTF	TGTGCCAGCAGCTCTGACAGGCGATCTAACTATGGCTACACCTTC
.	TRBV11-3	.	TRBJ2-5	CASSLGSVETQYF	TGTGCCAGCAGCTTAGGGTCGGTGGAGACCCAGTACTTC
.	TRBV5-6	.	TRBJ2-4	CASSHTDSSLNIQYF	TGTGCCAGCAGCCATACTGACAGTTCCCTAAACATTCAGTACTTC
few	TRBV4-3	TRBD1	TRBJ2-1	CASSQTLLQQGAEQFF	TGCGCCAGCAGCCAAACCCTACTACAACAGGGGGCTGAGCAGTTCTTC
.	TRBV10-2	.	TRBJ2-7	CASSIGGEQYF	TGCGCCAGCAGTATCGGGGGCGAGCAGTACTTC
once	TRBV28	.	TRBJ2-7	CASSLPVSYEQYF	TGTGCCAGCAGTTTACCAGTTTCCTACGAGCAGTACTTC
.	TRBV6-5	TRBD1	TRBJ1-1	CASSLRQGAYTEAFF	TGTGCCAGCAGTTTACGACAGGGGGCGTACACTGAAGCTTTCTTT
.	TRBV7-2	TRBD2	TRBJ2-1	CASSLGLAGASEQFF	TGTGCCAGCAGCTTGGGACTAGCGGGAGCGAGTGAGCAGTTCTTC
.	TRBV7-2	.	TRBJ2-5	CASSLGPGGLETQYF	TGTGCCAGCAGCTTAGGGCCTGGCGGCCTAGAGACCCAGTACTTC